This passage covers 30 T cell receptor beta chains from one sample sequenced in a study of regulatory T cells in long-lasting Graves disease. Time point in this sample: persistent/refractory GD, antithyroid drugs over 5 years with positive TRAb. Researchers made the TCR library from RNA that was extracted from PBMCs. CDR3-region Arm-PCR and iRepertoire HTBI primers produced the TCR beta libraries. TCRdb reprocessed the multiplex PCR reads with MiXCR, giving one entry per CDR3 protein. Of 400,000 to 500,000 distinct CDR3 sequences in the sample, roughly 22% were seen once. Sequenced material: peripheral blood mononuclear cells (PBMCs), taken when the disease was refractory, from a patient treated with antithyroid drugs. The receptor source for this set is a female donor with Graves disease.

This clonotype was counted ten times or more. This chain links TRBV6-1 with TRBJ2-2, with D perhaps TRBD2 (6 bases). The CDR3 contains 15 residues. Trimming left V 8 bases short and J 0 bases short, with 13 bases between. Germline lookup yields CDR1 MNHNS and CDR2 SASEGT. CDR3 amino acids: CASLGRQANTGELFF. The CDR3 coding sequence is TGTGCCAGCCTAGGGAGGCAGGCGAACACCGGGGAGCTGTTTTTT.

This clonotype was picked up many times. The V and J genes are TRBV2 and TRBJ1-6, with D hard to call. Trimming removed 5 bases at V and 4 bases at J, with 18 bases between. Germline V gives CDR1 SNHLY, CDR2 FYNNEI. There are 17 residues in the CDR3. The CDR3 region is CASSKRSRYNYNSPLHF. Here the CDR3 DNA reads TGTGCCAGCAGTAAAAGATCCCGTTATAATTATAATTCACCCCTCCACTTT. Together with reference TRBV2 and TRBJ1-6, the CDR3 gives the full variable domain: EPEVTQTPSHQVTQMGQEVILRCVPISNHLYFYWYRQILGQKVEFLVSFYNNEISEKSEIFDDQFSVERPDGSNFTLKIRSTKLEDSAMYFCASSKRSRYNYNSPLHFGNGTRLTVT.

This clonotype has at least ten counts. The chain links TRBV27 to TRBJ1-5; D not resolved. The CDR3 sequence is 15 residues long. Deletions cut 5 bases from V and 4 bases from J, with 15 bases between. From germline, CDR1 is MNHEY and CDR2 SMNVEV (reference sequence). The CDR3 is CASSHSPEWNQPQHF. The CDR3, as DNA: TGTGCCAGCAGTCATTCCCCGGAGTGGAATCAGCCCCAGCATTTT.

This clonotype was counted a few times. The chain uses TRBV3-1 and TRBJ1-2, with D maybe TRBD1 (5 bases). The CDR3 consists of 16 residues. V gave up 1 base and J gave up 4 bases, with 16 bases separating them. Germline V gene lookup returns CDR1 LGHDT and CDR2 YNNKEL (reference sequence). This CDR3 reads CASSQGWGKAGYGYTF. Here the CDR3 DNA reads TGTGCCAGCAGCCAAGGGTGGGGCAAGGCGGGCTATGGCTACACCTTC.

This clonotype occurred many times. V usage is TRBV12-3 or TRBV12-4 and J usage is TRBJ1-1; no definite D call. The CDR3 covers 13 residues. The germline V and J ends were trimmed by 3 bases and 9 bases, with 14 bases remaining between them. The CDR3: CASSFRTEAKAFF. In DNA form, the CDR3 reads TGTGCCAGCAGTTTCCGGACCGAAGCTAAAGCTTTCTTT.

Ten or more counts support this clonotype. The CDR3 coding sequence is TGTGCCAGCAGCTTATTAGTCCAGCTGTGGACCCAGTACTTC. It translates to CASSLLVQLWTQYF. This chain joins TRBV7-2 and TRBJ2-5; D remains unclear. Germline CDR1 and CDR2: SGHTA and FQGNSA. Trimming removed 2 bases at V and 7 bases at J, with 14 bases between. The CDR3 is 14 amino acids.

V is TRBV7-2 and J is TRBJ1-1; D is unresolved. Trimming took 1 base from V and 10 from J, leaving 10 bases between them. The CDR3 consists of 12 residues. Germline CDR1 and CDR2: SGHTA and FQGNSA. CDR3 loop: CASSLVGSLAFF. The CDR3 bases are TGTGCCAGCAGCTTAGTTGGGAGTCTAGCTTTCTTT.

This clonotype was seen repeatedly, ten times or more. J is TRBJ2-7 and V is TRBV7-2, with TRBD1 identical over 7 bases. CDR1 is SGHTA and CDR2 is FQGNSA in the germline V gene. The CDR3 runs to 14 residues. With V trimmed by 1 base and J by 3 bases, 3 bases remained unmatched. CDR3 sequence reads: CASSLEQGNYEQYF. The CDR3 DNA reads as TGTGCCAGCAGCTTAGAACAGGGGAACTACGAGCAGTACTTC.

CDR3 residues: CAISVQGDYGYTF. CDR3 DNA: TGTGCCATCAGTGTACAGGGGGACTATGGCTACACCTTC. The chain joins TRBV10-3 to TRBJ1-2; 8 bases line up with TRBD1. With V trimmed by 4 bases and J by 3 bases, 1 base remained unmatched. The germline gives CDR1 ENHRY, CDR2 SYGVKD. The CDR3 spans 13 residues.

About this clonotype: A much larger clone is a single base away; this may be a read error. This chain connects TRBV6-2 or TRBV6-3 to TRBJ1-2; 7 bases agree with TRBD1. The germline CDR1 and CDR2 sequences are MNHEY and SVGEGT. The CDR3 consists of 15 residues. V shed 0 bases and J 4 bases; nucleotides not matched to a gene: 5. CDR3 in DNA: TGTGCCAGCAGTTACTCGACAACAGGGGCCTATGGCTACACCTTC. Its translation is CASSYSTTGAYGYTF.

This clonotype came up many times. The chain uses TRBV6-1 and TRBJ1-4; a weak D match, TRBD1 (6 bases). Germline-derived CDR1 and CDR2 are MNHNS and SASEGT. The length of the CDR3 is 13 residues. Trimming shortened V by 8 bases and J by 6 bases, and 13 bases separated the two germline ends. The CDR3 coding sequence is TGTGCCAGCCTCCGGGACATAGATGAAAAACTGTTTTTT. Residues: CASLRDIDEKLFF.

Ten or more counts support this clonotype. The chain has TRBV28 and TRBJ2-5; a weak D match, TRBD2 (5 bases). Germline V CDR1 and CDR2: MDHEN, SYDVKM. V was shortened by 3 bases and J by 2 bases, with 10 bases between the two germline ends. This CDR3 contains 14 residues. In DNA, the CDR3 is TGTGCCAGCAGTTTTGGACTGTATCAAGAGACCCAGTACTTC. Its translation: CASSFGLYQETQYF. The full variable domain, in which reference TRBV28 and TRBJ2-5 provide the parts outside the CDR3, is DVKVTQSSRYLVKRTGEKVFLECVQDMDHENMFWYRQDPGLGLRLIYFSYDVKMKEKGDIPEGYSVSREKKERFSLILESASTNQTSMYLCASSFGLYQETQYFGPGTRLLVL.

In this sample, this clonotype turned up many times. This rearrangement joins TRBV10-3 to TRBJ1-1; D remains unclear. V gave up 4 bases and J gave up 1 base, with 10 bases separating them. The CDR3 runs 14 residues. In germline, CDR1 is ENHRY, CDR2 SYGVKD. CDR3 residues: CAISGRRSNTEAFF. Here the CDR3 DNA reads TGTGCCATCAGTGGTCGCAGGTCGAACACTGAAGCTTTCTTT.

The CDR3 sequence is CASSPRTAPNSPLHF. The DNA for the CDR3 is TGTGCCAGCAGCCCACGGACAGCTCCTAATTCACCCCTCCACTTT. The rearrangement uses TRBV7-2 and TRBJ1-6; tentative D call: TRBD1 (6 bases). The CDR3 contains 15 residues. Germline lookup yields CDR1 SGHTA and CDR2 FQGNSA. V was shortened by 5 bases and J by 6 bases, with 14 bases between the two germline ends.

This clonotype was seen once. The CDR3 protein is CSASRLAGSQETQYF. CDR3 DNA: TGCAGTGCTAGCCGACTAGCGGGGTCACAAGAGACCCAGTACTTC. The V and J genes are TRBV20-1 and TRBJ2-5; 11 bases fit TRBD2. The germline V gene encodes CDR1 DFQATT and CDR2 SNEGSKA (reference sequence). V lost 3 bases to trimming and J lost 2 bases; unmatched junction nucleotides: 5. The CDR3 extends over 15 amino acids.

This clonotype was recorded a few times. This chain joins TRBV28 and TRBJ2-3; possible D gene TRBD2, 6 bases. V lost 4 bases and J lost 1, with 18 bases in between. CDR1 and CDR2 (germline): MDHEN, SYDVKM. The CDR3 runs 17 residues. This CDR3 reads CASSSIGAGMGTDTQYF. In nucleotides, the CDR3 is TGTGCCAGCAGTTCAATAGGGGCGGGGATGGGCACAGATACGCAGTATTTT.

This clonotype was recorded at least ten times. The V gene is TRBV7-2, the J gene TRBJ2-5; no firm D call. V lost 6 bases to trimming and J lost 1 base, with 9 bases between them. The CDR3 sequence is 13 residues long. Germline CDR1 reads SGHTA; CDR2 reads FQGNSA. For the CDR3, the DNA is TGTGCCAGCAGTTTCCCCCCCCAAGAGACCCAGTACTTC. This encodes CASSFPPQETQYF.

This chain joins TRBV20-1 and TRBJ2-4; 10 bases fit TRBD1. Germline loops: CDR1 DFQATT, CDR2 SNEGSKA (reference sequence). This CDR3 contains 15 residues. Losses at the gene ends were 1 base for V and 7 bases for J; bases not matched to a gene: 7. This CDR3 reads CSARAPGQGINIQYF. The CDR3 DNA reads as TGCAGTGCTAGAGCCCCGGGACAGGGGATTAACATTCAGTACTTC.

This clonotype has at least ten counts. The chain has TRBV7-2 and TRBJ2-7; D might be TRBD2 (6 bases). The V end lost 1 base, the J end lost 5 bases, and 12 bases lay between the germline ends. Germline V gene lookup returns CDR1 SGHTA and CDR2 FQGNSA. The CDR3 consists of 14 residues. DNA for the CDR3: TGTGCCAGCAGCTTAGTTGGAGGGGTGAACGAGCAGTACTTC. Residues: CASSLVGGVNEQYF.

This clonotype was picked up many times. V usage is TRBV27 and J usage is TRBJ2-7; TRBD2 is a possible D gene (5 bases). This CDR3 comprises 17 residues. CDR1 and CDR2 (germline): MNHEY, SMNVEV (reference sequence). Deletions cut 6 bases from V and 3 bases from J, with 24 bases between. CDR3 nucleotides: TGTGCCAGCAGGACCTTCTTCCGTGGGAGCCGACTCTACGAGCAGTACTTC. Protein product: CASRTFFRGSRLYEQYF.

This clonotype was seen only a few times. The chain combines TRBV27 with TRBJ1-1; D ambiguous. This CDR3 comprises 15 residues. Germline V gene data show CDR1 as MNHEY and CDR2 as SMNVEV (reference sequence). V lost 6 bases, J lost 8 bases, and 22 bases lay in between. CDR3 DNA sequence: TGTGCCAGCAGCACCCCTGAGACGGGTTTAACAGAAGCTTTCTTT. Translation gives CASSTPETGLTEAFF.

The chain has TRBV15 and TRBJ1-1; D gene unclear. The germline V gene has CDR1 LNHNV and CDR2 YYDKDF (reference sequence). Trimming took off 6 bases at V and 0 bases at J, with 14 bases between the two ends. CDR3 length: 15 residues. Here the CDR3 DNA reads TGTGCCACCAGTCAATTGGGCCTAATGAACACTGAAGCTTTCTTT. Protein: CATSQLGLMNTEAFF.

A note on this clonotype: A much larger clone lies a single base off, so this may be a read error. J is TRBJ2-7 and V is TRBV6-1; 9 positions match TRBD2. This CDR3 comprises 15 residues. The V gene's germline CDR1 is MNHNS and CDR2 SASEGT. CDR3 protein: CTSRATSGPSYEQYF. CDR3 sequence (DNA): TGTACCAGCAGGGCAACTAGCGGGCCATCCTACGAGCAGTACTTC.

This clonotype was counted ten times or more. CDR3 sequence reads: CASSPTGLNEKLFF. The CDR3 DNA is TGTGCCAGCAGCCCCACAGGGCTGAATGAAAAACTGTTTTTT. The chain employs TRBV11-2 and TRBJ1-4; D is perhaps TRBD1 (6 bases). Trimming took 5 bases from V and 5 from J, leaving 12 bases between them. CDR3 length equals 14 residues. Germline CDR1 is SGHAT and CDR2 is FQNNGV.

V and J are TRBV14 and TRBJ1-1, with D possibly being TRBD1 (6 bases). Germline values: CDR1 SGHDN, CDR2 FVKESK. Trimming shortened V by 4 bases and J by 6 bases, and 15 bases separated the two germline ends. The CDR3 loop spans 14 amino acids. The CDR3 DNA sequence: TGTGCCAGCAGCCCTTACAGGGACGGCGCTGAAGCTTTCTTT. Amino acids: CASSPYRDGAEAFF.

This clonotype was seen ten or more times. This sequence joins TRBV15 and TRBJ1-2; possibly TRBD1 for D (5 bases). Germline CDR1 reads LNHNV; CDR2 reads YYDKDF (reference sequence). The CDR3 loop spans 13 amino acids. V was shortened by 5 bases and J by 5 bases, with 12 bases between the two germline ends. The DNA for the CDR3 is TGTGCCACCAGCTCTCGGGACGGGTATGGCTACACCTTC. This encodes CATSSRDGYGYTF.

V usage is TRBV5-1 and J usage is TRBJ2-6; 11 bases fit TRBD1. Germline CDR1 is SGHRS and CDR2 is YFSETQ. J lost 0 bases, V lost 3 bases, and 5 bases had no gene match. The CDR3 totals 18 residues. The CDR3 DNA sequence: TGCGCCAGCAGCTCCACCGGGACAGGGGGCTCTGGGGCCAACGTCCTGACTTTC. Encoded protein: CASSSTGTGGSGANVLTF.

V usage is TRBV27 and J usage is TRBJ1-1; D uncertain. Germline values: CDR1 MNHEY, CDR2 SMNVEV (reference sequence). This CDR3 comprises 11 residues. V dropped 8 bases and J dropped 7 bases, with 11 bases sitting between them. As DNA, the CDR3 is TGTGCCAGCGTACAGCGTGGTGAAGCTTTCTTT. It is translated as CASVQRGEAFF.

This clonotype was counted between two and nine times. This chain uses TRBV29-1 with TRBJ2-2; D perhaps matches TRBD2 (6 bases). The CDR3 extends over 15 amino acids. V dropped 0 bases and J dropped 3 bases, with 11 bases sitting between them. The germline CDR1 and CDR2 sequences are SQVTM and ANQGSEA. The CDR3 sequence: CSVEDKSGDTGELFF. The CDR3 nucleotides are TGCAGCGTTGAAGATAAGTCGGGGGACACCGGGGAGCTGTTTTTT.

This clonotype was found many times. The chain is built from TRBV11-2 and TRBJ2-5; D call uncertain. The V end lost 0 bases, the J end lost 0 bases, and 5 bases lay between the germline ends. The CDR3 has 14 residues. Germline values: CDR1 SGHAT, CDR2 FQNNGV. The CDR3 DNA reads TGTGCCAGCAGCTTAGACCCATACCAAGAGACCCAGTACTTC. Its translation is CASSLDPYQETQYF.